These 14 T cell receptor beta chains share one sample of origin, sequenced in a study of cytomegalovirus exposure and HLA in healthy donors. This PCR relied on a set of 60 Vbeta primers and 13 Jbeta primers. Profiled with immunoSEQ multiplex PCR; TCRdb holds only in-frame clones, not every one. Seen here are over 100,000 clones, 70% to 85% observed once, and the top ten hold around 4%. Sequencing was done on a sample of PBMCs. These receptors originate from a male donor in good health and CMV-seropositive.

This chain links TRBV5-1 with TRBJ2-1; no definite D call. Trimming left V 0 bases short and J 4 bases short, with 8 bases between. The CDR3 runs 14 residues. CDR1 is SGHRS and CDR2 is YFSETQ in the germline V gene. The CDR3 bases are TGCGCCAGCAGCTTGGGATCACTATACAATGAGCAGTTCTTC. It specifies CASSLGSLYNEQFF. The variable domain in full, with the rest retrieved from reference TRBV5-1 and TRBJ2-1, is KAGVTQTPRYLIKTRGQQVTLSCSPISGHRSVSWYQQTPGQGLQFLFEYFSETQRNKGNFPGRFSGRQFSNSRSEMNVSTLELGDSALYLCASSLGSLYNEQFFGPGTRLTVL.

The rearrangement joins TRBV5-1 to TRBJ2-5; TRBD2 agrees at 13 bases. From germline, CDR1 is SGHRS and CDR2 YFSETQ. V lost 4 bases, J lost 7 bases, and 13 bases stayed unmatched. The CDR3 loop spans 17 amino acids. Written as DNA, the CDR3 is TGCGCCAGCAGCCCTGGTGGGACTAGCGGGGCCCCACGGACCCAGTACTTC. Its protein is CASSPGGTSGAPRTQYF.

This clone was detected only a few times. V gene TRBV28 combines with J gene TRBJ2-7; 8 positions agree with TRBD1. This CDR3 contains 15 residues. Losses at the gene ends were 3 bases for V and 0 bases for J; bases not matched to a gene: 4. Looked up from germline, CDR1 is MDHEN and CDR2 is SYDVKM. In nucleotides, the CDR3 is TGTGCCAGCAGTTTTGGACAGGGCATCTCCTACGAGCAGTACTTC. Translating it yields CASSFGQGISYEQYF. Combining the CDR3 with reference TRBV28 and TRBJ2-7 gives the whole variable domain DVKVTQSSRYLVKRTGEKVFLECVQDMDHENMFWYRQDPGLGLRLIYFSYDVKMKEKGDIPEGYSVSREKKERFSLILESASTNQTSMYLCASSFGQGISYEQYFGPGTRLTVT.

The chain carries TRBV7-9 and TRBJ2-5; TRBD2 might be the D (5 bases). The length of the CDR3 is 14 residues. CDR1 SEHNR and CDR2 FQNEAQ come from the germline V gene (reference sequence). The ends were cut back, 5 bases at V and 1 base at J, with 11 bases in the middle. The CDR3 DNA follows: TGTGCCAGCAGCCGAGGGTACAGCCAAGAGACCCAGTACTTC. The encoded protein is CASSRGYSQETQYF.

This clone was counted a single time. This CDR3 is also generated by other DNA sequences in the sample. The J gene is TRBJ2-7, the V gene TRBV11-3; weak D call: TRBD2 (6 bases). The length of the CDR3 is 14 residues. The germline gives CDR1 SGHNT, CDR2 YENEEA. The ends were cut back, 5 bases at V and 4 bases at J, with 15 bases in the middle. The CDR3 here is CASSPTGDGYEQYF. The CDR3 bases are TGTGCCAGCAGCCCGACGGGGGATGGATACGAGCAGTACTTC.

The V gene is TRBV5-4, the J gene TRBJ2-7; weak D call: TRBD2 (6 bases). The CDR3 loop spans 16 amino acids. Trimming stripped 0 bases from V and 2 bases from J, with 15 bases between. The germline CDR1 and CDR2 sequences are SGHNT and YYREEE (reference sequence). CDR3 loop: CASSLGLSGSAYEQYF. The CDR3 bases are TGTGCCAGCAGCTTGGGGCTGAGCGGGTCAGCCTACGAGCAGTACTTC.

There are a few counts of this clone. Distinct nucleotide sequences in the sample also encode this CDR3. This chain connects TRBV18 to TRBJ2-1, with D uncertain. Germline values: CDR1 KGHSH, CDR2 LQKENI. Trimming took off 4 bases at V and 0 bases at J, with 10 bases between the two ends. The CDR3 runs 15 residues. The CDR3 DNA reads as TGTGCCAGCTCACTAGCTGTCGTCTCCTACAATGAGCAGTTCTTC. It encodes CASSLAVVSYNEQFF.

This clone was seen a single time. This chain links TRBV14 with TRBJ2-5, with D maybe TRBD2 (6 bases). CDR1 and CDR2 from the germline V gene are SGHDN and FVKESK. Deletions cut 4 bases from V and 7 bases from J, with 13 bases between. This CDR3 spans 13 amino acids. The CDR3 is CASSPNRRGTQYF. Written as DNA, the CDR3 is TGTGCCAGCAGCCCCAATCGGAGGGGGACCCAGTACTTC.

The chain joins TRBV7-8 to TRBJ1-5; TRBD1 matches 9 bases. Per the germline V gene, CDR1 is SGHVS and CDR2 is FQNEAQ. Trimming removed 0 bases from V and 3 bases from J; junction bases left unmatched: 6. This CDR3 is built from 17 residues. The CDR3 is CASSLALGQGINQPQHF. CDR3 coding DNA: TGTGCCAGCAGCTTAGCGCTGGGACAGGGTATCAATCAGCCCCAGCATTTT. The variable domain in full, completed from reference TRBV7-8 and TRBJ1-5, reads GAGVSQSPRYKVAKRGQDVALRCDPISGHVSLFWYQQALGQGPEFLTYFQNEAQLDKSGLPSDRFFAERPEGSVSTLKIQRTQQEDSAVYLCASSLALGQGINQPQHFGDGTRLSIL.

CDR3 region: CASSREATIEQYF. Here the CDR3 DNA reads TGTGCCAGCTCTCGGGAAGCTACGATAGAGCAGTACTTC. The chain uses TRBV2 and TRBJ2-7, with D perhaps TRBD2 (5 bases). CDR1 is SNHLY and CDR2 is FYNNEI in the germline V gene. The CDR3 totals 13 residues. With 8 bases removed from V and 7 bases from J, the gap between germline ends came to 18 bases.

The gene calls are TRBV7-2 and TRBJ2-1, with 8 nucleotides matching TRBD2. The V segment lost 4 bases and the J segment 9 bases; nucleotides outside the gene matches: 2. The CDR3 extends over 12 amino acids. Germline V gene lookup returns CDR1 SGHTA and CDR2 FQGNSA. The DNA for the CDR3 is TGTGCCAGCAGCTCGGGGGGGATTGAGCAGTTCTTC. Amino acids: CASSSGGIEQFF.

V and J are TRBV28 and TRBJ2-7, with 11 bases fitting TRBD1. This CDR3 has 15 residues. In germline, CDR1 is MDHEN, CDR2 SYDVKM. The junction had 8 bases not matched to a gene; V was cut back by 4 bases and J by 6 bases. CDR3 nucleotide sequence: TGTGCCAGCAGTTCAACCGGGACAGGGGGAGTCGAGCAGTACTTC. The encoded protein is CASSSTGTGGVEQYF.

The V gene is TRBV28, the J gene TRBJ2-3; 11 nucleotides line up with TRBD2. The germline gives CDR1 MDHEN, CDR2 SYDVKM. V trimming: 10 bases; J trimming: 0 bases; junction bases outside the gene matches: 15. The CDR3 covers 18 residues. In DNA, the CDR3 is TGTGCCACCACTTTCGGGACTAGCGGACCTCCTAGCACAGATACGCAGTATTTT. Its protein is CATTFGTSGPPSTDTQYF. The full variable domain, rest sourced from reference TRBV28 and TRBJ2-3, is DVKVTQSSRYLVKRTGEKVFLECVQDMDHENMFWYRQDPGLGLRLIYFSYDVKMKEKGDIPEGYSVSREKKERFSLILESASTNQTSMYLCATTFGTSGPPSTDTQYFGPGTRLTVL.

This clone was seen only once. The CDR3 reads CASSSGLGVTYNEQFF. For the CDR3, the DNA is TGTGCCAGCAGCTCGGGACTAGGGGTTACCTACAATGAGCAGTTCTTC. The chain links TRBV7-9 to TRBJ2-1, with TRBD2 matching over 8 bases. V gave up 4 bases and J gave up 2 bases; unmatched junction bases: 7. CDR3 length equals 16 residues. The V gene's germline CDR1 is SEHNR and CDR2 FQNEAQ (reference sequence).